A selection of T cell receptor beta chains follows, all from one sample in a study of T cell responses to AZD1222 COVID-19 vaccine. The repertoire was sequenced with immunoSEQ multiplex PCR; TCRdb's copy has only in-frame clones and lacks some. Here the sample spans roughly 130,000 clones, 80% to 95% being singletons. Sequencing used peripheral blood, obtained 28 days after the second AZD1222 dose. The receptors derive from an adult who received the AZD1222 COVID-19 vaccine. The CDR3 runs from the conserved cysteine through the conserved F or W. The D gene is left open where the match is weak. Some rows mark clone size as missing; the rest say once, few, many or name a class of expanded clone.

V gene	clone size	J gene	D gene	CDR3 DNA	CDR3 protein
TRBV5-1	-	TRBJ2-3	-	TGCGCCAGCAGCGCGGAACATCCCACAGATACGCAGTATTTT	CASSAEHPTDTQYF
TRBV3-1/TRBV3-2	-	TRBJ1-6	-	TGTGCCAGCAGCCAAGAGGGGGAGCGTTATAATTCACCCCTCCACTTT	CASSQEGERYNSPLHF
TRBV2	-	TRBJ2-2	-	TGTGCCAGCAGGGCCCTAGGGGGAACCGGGGAGCTGTTTTTT	CASRALGGTGELFF
TRBV5-1	once	TRBJ2-2	TRBD1	TGCGCCAGCAGCCCCGACAGGGTCCCTCCCGGGGAGCTGTTTTTT	CASSPDRVPPGELFF
TRBV4-2	-	TRBJ2-7	-	TGTGCCAGCAGCCAAGATCAATTTGATACCTACGAGCAGTACTTC	CASSQDQFDTYEQYF
TRBV7-3	-	TRBJ2-3	-	TGTGCCAGCAGCTTAAGAAGGGCGGCCAGCACAGATACGCAGTATTTT	CASSLRRAASTDTQYF
TRBV20-1	once	TRBJ1-4	-	TGCAGTGCTAGAAGAGGCGAAAAACTGTTTTTT	CSARRGEKLFF
TRBV4-3	once	TRBJ1-2	-	TGCGCCAGCAGCCAAGCCATCGGAGATGGCTACACCTTC	CASSQAIGDGYTF
TRBV5-4	-	TRBJ2-7	TRBD2	TGTGCCAGCAGCCTTGCTAGCGGGAGGGGGCAGTACTTC	CASSLASGRGQYF
TRBV18	few	TRBJ1-1	-	TGTGCCAGCTCACGAGCCAATGAAGCTTTCTTT	CASSRANEAFF
TRBV7-8	-	TRBJ1-5	TRBD1	TGTGCCAGCAGCCCCGGACAGGGGTATCAGCCCCAGCATTTT	CASSPGQGYQPQHF
TRBV5-5	-	TRBJ2-3	-	TGTGCCAGCAGCGATGATTCGGGGGCAGATACGCAGTATTTT	CASSDDSGADTQYF
TRBV12-5	-	TRBJ1-1	TRBD1	TGTGCTAGTGCCCAATCCAGGGGGCGCGAAGCTTTCTTT	CASAQSRGREAFF
TRBV14	-	TRBJ1-1	-	TGTGCCAGCAGCCTCGGTGGGGGGTCCACTGAAGCTTTCTTT	CASSLGGGSTEAFF
TRBV29-1	-	TRBJ1-1	-	TGCAGCTGTCAGCCGATGAACACTGAAGCTTTCTTT	CSCQPMNTEAFF
TRBV20-1	-	TRBJ1-4	-	TGCAGTGCGACAGCTAATGAAAAACTGTTTTTT	CSATANEKLFF
TRBV25-1	-	TRBJ1-2	-	TGTGCCAGCAGTGAGGGAGGGTCGGACTATGGCTACACCTTC	CASSEGGSDYGYTF
TRBV18	-	TRBJ2-2	-	TGTGCCAGCTCGCCTCGGAACACCGGGGAGCTGTTTTTT	CASSPRNTGELFF
TRBV12-3/TRBV12-4	-	TRBJ2-1	-	TGTGCCAGCAGCTTACTTAGGGATTCTGAGCAGTTCTTC	CASSLLRDSEQFF
TRBV4-2	-	TRBJ1-4	-	TGTGCCAGCAGCCAATCAAAGACAGCAACTAATGAAAAACTGTTTTTT	CASSQSKTATNEKLFF
TRBV7-3	-	TRBJ2-1	-	TGTGCCAGCAGCTTAGAGACCGGAAATGAGCAGTTCTTC	CASSLETGNEQFF
TRBV2	-	TRBJ1-3	TRBD1	TGTGCCAGCAGTGAATTCCAGGGGGCTGGTGGAAACACCATATATTTT	CASSEFQGAGGNTIYF
TRBV3-1/TRBV3-2	few	TRBJ1-5	-	TGTGCCAGCAGCCAAGTCCGTCAGGTGTACAGGGACAATCAGCCCCAGCATTTT	CASSQVRQVYRDNQPQHF
TRBV7-3	-	TRBJ2-3	-	TGTGCCAGCAGCCCTTACATCACCGGGCCCACAGATACGCAGTATTTT	CASSPYITGPTDTQYF
TRBV19	-	TRBJ1-2	TRBD1	TGTGCCAGTTTCCCCGGACAGGGGGTTTTTGGCTACACCTTC	CASFPGQGVFGYTF
TRBV7-2	-	TRBJ1-4	-	TGTGCCAGCAGCCAGTCTCGACTAGGGGAAAAACTGTTTTTT	CASSQSRLGEKLFF
TRBV4-3	-	TRBJ2-5	-	TGCGCCAGCAGCCAAGAGGGGGCGGGGGAAGAGACCCAGTACTTC	CASSQEGAGEETQYF
TRBV7-8	once	TRBJ2-1	TRBD1	TGTGCCAGCAGCCGCTCCGGGACAGGTTCTTACAATGAGCAGTTCTTC	CASSRSGTGSYNEQFF
TRBV7-2	-	TRBJ2-1	TRBD2	TGTGCCAGCAGCTTATGGGCTAGCGGGGATAATGAGCAGTTCTTC	CASSLWASGDNEQFF
TRBV9	few	TRBJ2-7	-	TGTGCCAGCAGCGTGGACGCCTACGAGCAGTACTTC	CASSVDAYEQYF
TRBV6-2/TRBV6-3	-	TRBJ2-2	-	TGTGCCAGCAGTTACTTCCGCAGTGGGGAGCTGTTTTTT	CASSYFRSGELFF
TRBV21-1	-	TRBJ2-1	-	TGTGCCAGCAGCAGCTTACTTAGCGGGAGGGCCTATTCAATCTGTTACAATGAGCAGTTCTTC	CASSSLLSGRAYSICYNEQFF